This TCR beta chain was sequenced during a study of beta chain features in type 1 diabetes. Study conclusions and caveats: The naive, central memory and Treg TCRB repertoires showed an apparent similarity that was greater among patients than among healthy donors. When Type 1 diabetes patients were examined, their TCRB CDR3s proved moderately but significantly shorter in all four CD4+ subsets.

The CDR3 has 12 residues. The V gene lost 7 bases and the J gene lost 4 bases, with 13 bases spanning the gap. The germline gives CDR1 SQVTM, CDR2 ANQGSEA. Comments on this clone: Its antigen is undetermined.

Of the isolated RNA, all was reverse transcribed, and so the sequenced material was expressed TCRB transcripts. This table comes from immunoSEQ multiplex PCR, and its TCRdb copy is limited to in-frame clones, with some not included. The sample lists 95,000 to 150,000 clones, around 15% occurring once. The genes are TRBV29-1 and TRBJ1-2; a possible D gene is TRBD1 (6 bases). Sequencing used central memory CD4+ T cells from blood. The clonotype originates from a man in his thirties or forties with type 1 diabetes. The CDR3 here is CSAQGIGYGYTF. As DNA, the CDR3 is TGCAGCGCACAGGGTATTGGCTATGGCTACACCTTC.